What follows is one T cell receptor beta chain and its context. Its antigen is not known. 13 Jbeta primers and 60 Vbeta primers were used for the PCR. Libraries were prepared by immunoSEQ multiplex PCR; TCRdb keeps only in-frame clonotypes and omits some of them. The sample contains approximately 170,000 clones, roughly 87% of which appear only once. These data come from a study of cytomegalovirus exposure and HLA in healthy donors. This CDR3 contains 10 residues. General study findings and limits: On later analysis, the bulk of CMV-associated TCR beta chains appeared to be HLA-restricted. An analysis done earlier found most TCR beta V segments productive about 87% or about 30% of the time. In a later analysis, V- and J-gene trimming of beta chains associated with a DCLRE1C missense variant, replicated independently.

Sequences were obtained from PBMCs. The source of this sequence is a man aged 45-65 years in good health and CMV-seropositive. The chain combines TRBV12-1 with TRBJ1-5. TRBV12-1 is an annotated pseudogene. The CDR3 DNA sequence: TGTGCCAGCACCCTATCGGCCCAGCATTTT. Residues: CASTLSAQHF.